Sequencing of this T cell receptor beta chain was carried out in a study of T cell responses to AZD1222 COVID-19 vaccine. Findings and limits, study-wide: As reported, nearly half of all spike-specific TCRs target variant regions that are unmutated. CD4 TCRs covered the whole spike, strongest at regions 160-218 and 743-854. After two AZD1222 doses, spike-specific TCR breadth and depth rose versus day 0.

Sequenced by immunoSEQ multiplex PCR; TCRdb stores in-frame clones only, minus some. This sample carries roughly 56,000 clones, 80% to 90% of them seen once, and the ten largest clones take about 14%. Trimming removed 6 bases at V and 2 bases at J, with 14 bases between. This CDR3 has 15 residues. Germline values: CDR1 MDHEN, CDR2 SYDVKM. About this clone: The antigen remains unidentified.

V gene TRBV28 combines with J gene TRBJ1-5, with a weak D call TRBD1 (5 bases). The source is an adult in good health. Material: peripheral blood, obtained on day 0 of AZD1222 vaccination. CDR3 nucleotide sequence: TGTGCCAGCAGCTCCACCGGGGGTCGCAATCAGCCCCAGCATTTT. It translates to CASSSTGGRNQPQHF.